The next 6 T cell receptor beta chains were all read from a single sample in a study of T cell clonality in common variable immunodeficiency. General observations from the study: Common variable immunodeficiency TCR beta sequences reportedly had fewer deletions and N-nucleotide insertions.

The antigens these receptors bind are not known. The method was immunoSEQ multiplex PCR; TCRdb's version includes in-frame clones alone and lacks a portion of them. The sample has 15,000 to 20,000 clones, none seen only once. The sequencing sample was made of peripheral blood mononuclear cells. These receptors all stem from a human donor with common variable immunodeficiency.

This clone was counted a few times. The CDR3 goes on 3 residues after the read ends, and that part is filled in from the germline J gene. J is TRBJ1-3 and V is TRBV6-1; no firm D call. CDR3 length equals 17 residues. V was shortened by 1 base and J by 0 bases, with 13 bases between the two germline ends. Germline V gene data show CDR1 as MNHNS and CDR2 as SASEGT. CDR3 sequence reads: CASSEGGRRSSGNTIYF. The CDR3 DNA, read in part, is TGTGCCAGCAGTGAAGGCGGCCGGAGGAGCTCTGGAAACACC.

A word on this clone: From the germline J gene comes the end of the CDR3, since the read stops 3 residues before it. This rearrangement joins TRBV6-2 or TRBV6-3 to TRBJ1-5; 8 nucleotides align to TRBD1. Germline CDR1 is MNHEY and CDR2 is SVGEGT. The CDR3 covers 15 residues. Germline trimming cut 6 bases from V and 2 bases from J; bases unmatched to any gene: 6. The covered CDR3 bases are TGTGCCAGCAGACGCGACAGGGGAGGCAATCAGCCC. Translation: CASRRDRGGNQP. The whole CDR3 protein reads CASRRDRGGNQPQHF.

This clone was observed a handful of times. The CDR3 extends 3 residues past the end of the read, so its final part is completed from the germline J gene. The chain has TRBV5-1 and TRBJ2-5; TRBD2 aligns across 9 bases. Germline V gene sequence: CDR1 SGHRS, CDR2 YFSETQ. V shed 0 bases and J 2 bases; nucleotides not matched to a gene: 5. This CDR3 comprises 16 residues. CDR3 region: CASSLGSSGGQETQYF. CDR3 DNA, as far as it was read: TGCGCCAGCAGCTTGGGGAGTAGCGGGGGACAAGAGACC.

This clone was counted between two and nine times. Read sequence stops 3 residues before the CDR3 end, and the germline J gene provides the missing end. V usage is TRBV7-6 and J usage is TRBJ2-7; tentative D call: TRBD1 (6 bases). This CDR3 comprises 15 residues. Germline CDR1 and CDR2: SGHVS and FNYEAQ. The V end was cut by 1 base, the J end by 0 bases, with 10 bases between. Incomplete CDR3 DNA: TGTGCCAGCAGCTTAGGGACAGATAGCTCCTACGAG. Residues: CASSLGTDSSYE. The entire CDR3 protein is CASSLGTDSSYEQYF.

This clone was observed at least ten times. Read coverage stops 3 residues before the CDR3 terminus; the germline J gene supplies the remainder. This chain uses TRBV5-1 with TRBJ1-1; possible D gene TRBD1, 5 bases. The CDR3 sequence is 13 residues long. CDR1 is SGHRS, CDR2 YFSETQ, per germline. The V and J ends lost 6 bases and 3 bases respectively, with 12 bases between them. This CDR3 is CASKTAPDTEAFF. The sequenced part of the CDR3 DNA is TGCGCCAGCAAGACAGCTCCCGACACTGAA.

This clone is deemed medium-sized. CDR3 loop: CASSFGLNTEAFF. The sequenced CDR3 bases are TGCGCCAGCAGCTTTGGGCTGAACACTGAA. The chain joins TRBV5-1 to TRBJ1-1, with D hard to call. The read ends 3 residues early relative to the CDR3; the germline J gene fills the gap. Germline CDR1 and CDR2: SGHRS and YFSETQ. The CDR3 extends over 13 amino acids. Trimming took off 2 bases at V and 0 bases at J, with 5 bases between the two ends.